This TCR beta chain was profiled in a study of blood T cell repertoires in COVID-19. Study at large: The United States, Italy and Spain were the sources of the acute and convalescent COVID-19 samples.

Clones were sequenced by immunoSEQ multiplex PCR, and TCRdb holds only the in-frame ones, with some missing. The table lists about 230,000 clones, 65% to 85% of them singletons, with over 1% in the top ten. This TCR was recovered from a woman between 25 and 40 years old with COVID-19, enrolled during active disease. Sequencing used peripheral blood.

As DNA, the CDR3 is TGTGCCACCAGACCGGGACAGGGAACTAATGAAAAACTGTTTTTT. Its protein product is CATRPGQGTNEKLFF. V is TRBV15 and J is TRBJ1-4; TRBD1 matches 9 bases. CDR3 length: 15 amino acids. CDR1 and CDR2 from the germline V gene are LNHNV and YYDKDF (reference sequence). V shed 6 bases, J shed 1 base, and the junction held 3 bases outside the gene matches. Filled out from reference TRBV15 and TRBJ1-4, the complete variable domain reads DAMVIQNPRYQVTQFGKPVTLSCSQTLNHNVMYWYQQKSSQAPKLLFHYYDKDFNNEADTPDNFQSRRPNTSFCFLDIRSPGLGDTAMYLCATRPGQGTNEKLFFGSGTQLSVL.